The TCR beta chain described here comes from a study of T cell responses to AZD1222 COVID-19 vaccine. Whole-study context: Second doses were pooled across both intervals (about 4 or about 12 weeks).

Deletions cut 2 bases from V and 0 bases from J, with 14 bases between. The CDR3 sequence is 16 residues long. Germline assignment: CDR1 SGDLS and CDR2 YYNGEE. Assay used: immunoSEQ multiplex PCR; TCRdb lists only in-frame clones, some missing. The data contain 100,000 to 150,000 clones, around 85% of them seen just once; the ten biggest clones take up approximately 1.5%. General study findings and limits: Females outnumbered males among donors, who were mostly white British; clonal diversity was possibly underestimated.

With regard to this clone: Its specificity is unknown.

The TCR comes from an adult in good health. The chain combines TRBV9 with TRBJ1-2; perhaps TRBD1 as D (5 bases). This specimen was peripheral blood, taken on day 0 of AZD1222 vaccination. CDR3 loop: CASSVEGSLANYGYTF. The CDR3 DNA follows: TGTGCCAGCAGCGTTGAGGGGAGCCTAGCTAACTATGGCTACACCTTC.